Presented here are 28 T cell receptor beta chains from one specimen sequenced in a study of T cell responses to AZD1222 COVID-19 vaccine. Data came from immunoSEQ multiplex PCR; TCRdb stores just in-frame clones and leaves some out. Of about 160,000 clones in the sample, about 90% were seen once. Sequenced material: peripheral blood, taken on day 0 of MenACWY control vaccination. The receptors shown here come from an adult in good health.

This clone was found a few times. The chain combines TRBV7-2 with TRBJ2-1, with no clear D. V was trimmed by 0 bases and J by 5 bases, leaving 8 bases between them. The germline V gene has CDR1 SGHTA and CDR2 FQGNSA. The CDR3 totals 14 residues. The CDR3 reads CASSLARRDNEQFF. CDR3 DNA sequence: TGTGCCAGCAGCTTAGCCCGACGGGACAATGAGCAGTTCTTC.

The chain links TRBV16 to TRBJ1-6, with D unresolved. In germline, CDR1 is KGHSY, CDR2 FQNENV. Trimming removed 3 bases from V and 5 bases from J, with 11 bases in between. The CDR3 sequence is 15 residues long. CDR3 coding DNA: TGTGCCAGCAGCCATGAAGACCCCAATAATTCACCCCTCCACTTT. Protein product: CASSHEDPNNSPLHF.

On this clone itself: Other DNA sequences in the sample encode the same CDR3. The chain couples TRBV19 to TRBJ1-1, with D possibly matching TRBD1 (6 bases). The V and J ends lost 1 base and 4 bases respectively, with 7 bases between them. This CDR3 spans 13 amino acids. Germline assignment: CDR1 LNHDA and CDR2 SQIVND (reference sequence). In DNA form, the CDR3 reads TGTGCCAGTAGTATAGGGGGGCCCACTGAAGCTTTCTTT. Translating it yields CASSIGGPTEAFF.

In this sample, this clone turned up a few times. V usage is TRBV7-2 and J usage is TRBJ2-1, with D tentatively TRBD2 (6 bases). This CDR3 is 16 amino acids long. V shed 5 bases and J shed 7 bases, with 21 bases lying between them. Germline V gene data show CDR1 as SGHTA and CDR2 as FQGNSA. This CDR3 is CASSPRLAGRGNEQFF. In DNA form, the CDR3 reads TGTGCCAGCAGCCCGAGGTTGGCGGGACGGGGGAATGAGCAGTTCTTC.

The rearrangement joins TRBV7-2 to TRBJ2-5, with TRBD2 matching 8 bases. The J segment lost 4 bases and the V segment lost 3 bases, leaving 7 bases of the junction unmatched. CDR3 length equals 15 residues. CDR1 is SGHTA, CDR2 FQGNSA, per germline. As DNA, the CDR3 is TGTGCCAGCAGCTTGTCCGGGAGGGGTGTAGAGACCCAGTACTTC. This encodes CASSLSGRGVETQYF. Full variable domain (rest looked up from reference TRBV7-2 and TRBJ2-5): GAGVSQSPSNKVTEKGKDVELRCDPISGHTALYWYRQSLGQGLEFLIYFQGNSAPDKSGLPSDRFSAERTGGSVSTLTIQRTQQEDSAVYLCASSLSGRGVETQYFGPGTRLLVL.

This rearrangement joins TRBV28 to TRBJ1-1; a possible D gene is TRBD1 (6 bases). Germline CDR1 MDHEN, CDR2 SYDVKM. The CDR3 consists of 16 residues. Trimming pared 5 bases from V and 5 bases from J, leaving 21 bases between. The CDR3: CASSRILTGGGTEAFF. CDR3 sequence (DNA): TGTGCCAGCAGTAGGATATTGACAGGAGGAGGGACTGAAGCTTTCTTT.

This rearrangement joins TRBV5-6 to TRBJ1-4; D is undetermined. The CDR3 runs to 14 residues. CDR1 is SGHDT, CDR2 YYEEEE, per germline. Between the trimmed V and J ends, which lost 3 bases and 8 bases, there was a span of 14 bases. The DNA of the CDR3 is TGTGCCAGCAGCTCTCCCGGAGGGCACGAAAAACTGTTTTTT. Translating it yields CASSSPGGHEKLFF.

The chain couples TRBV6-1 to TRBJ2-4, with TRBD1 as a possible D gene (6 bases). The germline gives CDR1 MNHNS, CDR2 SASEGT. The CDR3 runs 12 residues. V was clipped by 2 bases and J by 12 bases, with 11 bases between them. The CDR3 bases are TGTGCCAGCAGTGAACTACAGGGCTATCAGTACTTC. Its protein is CASSELQGYQYF.

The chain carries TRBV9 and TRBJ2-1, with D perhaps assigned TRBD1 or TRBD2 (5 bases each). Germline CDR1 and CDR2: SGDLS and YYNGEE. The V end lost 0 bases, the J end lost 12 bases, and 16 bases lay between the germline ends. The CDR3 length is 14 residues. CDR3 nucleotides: TGTGCCAGCAGCGTAGAAGGGACCCCCGTGGGGCAGTTCTTC. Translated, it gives CASSVEGTPVGQFF.

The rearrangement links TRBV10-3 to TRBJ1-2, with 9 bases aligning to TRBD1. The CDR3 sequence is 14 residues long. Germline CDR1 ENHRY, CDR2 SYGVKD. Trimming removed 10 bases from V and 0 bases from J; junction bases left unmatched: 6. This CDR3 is CASGQGTANYGYTF. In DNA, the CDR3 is TGTGCCAGCGGACAGGGGACGGCTAACTATGGCTACACCTTC.

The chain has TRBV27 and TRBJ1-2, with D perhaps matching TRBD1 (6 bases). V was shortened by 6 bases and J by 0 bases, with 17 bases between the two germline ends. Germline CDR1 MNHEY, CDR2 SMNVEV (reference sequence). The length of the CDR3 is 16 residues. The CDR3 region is CASRINRESANYGYTF. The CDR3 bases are TGTGCCAGCAGAATAAACAGGGAATCAGCTAACTATGGCTACACCTTC.

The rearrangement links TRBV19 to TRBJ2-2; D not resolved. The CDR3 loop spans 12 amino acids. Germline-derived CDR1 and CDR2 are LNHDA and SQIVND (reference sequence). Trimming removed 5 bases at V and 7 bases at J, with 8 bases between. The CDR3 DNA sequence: TGTGCCAGTAGTGGGTTTTACGGGGAGCTGTTTTTT. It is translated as CASSGFYGELFF.

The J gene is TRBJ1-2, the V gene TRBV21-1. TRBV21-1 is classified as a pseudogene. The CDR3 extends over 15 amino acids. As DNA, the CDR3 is TGTGCCAGCAGCTCGGGTAAAGGGTTGAACTATGGCTACACCTTC. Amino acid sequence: CASSSGKGLNYGYTF.

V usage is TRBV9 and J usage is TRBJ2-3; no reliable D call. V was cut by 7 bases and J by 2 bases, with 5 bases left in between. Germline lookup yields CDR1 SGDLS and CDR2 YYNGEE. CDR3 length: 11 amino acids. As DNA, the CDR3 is TGTGCCAGCGGATTCACAGATACGCAGTATTTT. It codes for CASGFTDTQYF.

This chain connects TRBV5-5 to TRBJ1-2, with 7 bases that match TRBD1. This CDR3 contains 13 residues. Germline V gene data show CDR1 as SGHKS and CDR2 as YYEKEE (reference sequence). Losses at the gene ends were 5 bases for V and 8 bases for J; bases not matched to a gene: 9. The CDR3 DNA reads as TGTGCCAGCAGTATTGACAGGGCCCGCGGCTACACCTTC. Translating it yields CASSIDRARGYTF.

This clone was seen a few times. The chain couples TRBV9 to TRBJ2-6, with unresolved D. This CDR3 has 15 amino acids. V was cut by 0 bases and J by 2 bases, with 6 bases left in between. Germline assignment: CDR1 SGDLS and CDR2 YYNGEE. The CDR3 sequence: CASSVVGAGANVLTF. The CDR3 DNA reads TGTGCCAGCAGCGTAGTGGGCGCTGGGGCCAACGTCCTGACTTTC.

The CDR3 bases are TGTGCCAGCAGCTTAGGGGCAGGGCGGACTAACTATGGCTACACCTTC. Translated: CASSLGAGRTNYGYTF. The rearrangement links TRBV7-9 to TRBJ1-2; possibly TRBD1 for D (5 bases). The V end was cut by 1 base, the J end by 0 bases, with 12 bases between. Germline-derived CDR1 and CDR2 are SEHNR and FQNEAQ (reference sequence). The CDR3 covers 16 residues.

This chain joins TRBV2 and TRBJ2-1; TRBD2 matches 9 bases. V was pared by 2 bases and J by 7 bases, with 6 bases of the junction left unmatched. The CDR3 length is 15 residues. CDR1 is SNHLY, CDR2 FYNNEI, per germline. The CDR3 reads CASSEWAGGKNEQFF. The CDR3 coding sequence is TGTGCCAGCAGTGAATGGGCGGGAGGGAAGAATGAGCAGTTCTTC.

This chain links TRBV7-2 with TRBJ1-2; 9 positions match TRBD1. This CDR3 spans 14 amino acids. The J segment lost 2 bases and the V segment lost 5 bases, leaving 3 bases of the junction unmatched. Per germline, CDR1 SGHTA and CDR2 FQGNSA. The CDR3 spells CASSRGQGNYGYTF. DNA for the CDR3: TGTGCCAGCAGCCGCGGACAGGGGAACTATGGCTACACCTTC.

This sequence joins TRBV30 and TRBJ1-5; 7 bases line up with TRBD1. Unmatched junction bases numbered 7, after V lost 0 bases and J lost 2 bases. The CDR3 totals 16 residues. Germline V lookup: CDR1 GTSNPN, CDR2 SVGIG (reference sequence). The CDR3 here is CAWSVPRQGGNQPQHF. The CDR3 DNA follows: TGTGCCTGGAGTGTACCCCGGCAGGGGGGCAATCAGCCCCAGCATTTT.

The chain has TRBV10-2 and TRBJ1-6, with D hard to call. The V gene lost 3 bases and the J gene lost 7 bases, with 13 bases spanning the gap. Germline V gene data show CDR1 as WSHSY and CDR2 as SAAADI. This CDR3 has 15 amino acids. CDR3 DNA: TGCGCCAGCAGTGAAAACCGGGAGCGGAATTCACCCCTCCACTTT. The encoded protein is CASSENRERNSPLHF.

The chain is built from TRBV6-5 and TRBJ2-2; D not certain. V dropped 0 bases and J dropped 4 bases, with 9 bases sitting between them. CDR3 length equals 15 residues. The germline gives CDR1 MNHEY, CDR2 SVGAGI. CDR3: CASSYSTHSTGELFF. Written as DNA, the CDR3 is TGTGCCAGCAGTTACTCGACGCACAGCACCGGGGAGCTGTTTTTT.

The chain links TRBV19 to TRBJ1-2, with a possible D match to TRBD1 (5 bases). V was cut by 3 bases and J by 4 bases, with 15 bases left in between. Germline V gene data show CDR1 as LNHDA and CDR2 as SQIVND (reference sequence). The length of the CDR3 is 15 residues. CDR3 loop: CASSIPGQAIYGYTF. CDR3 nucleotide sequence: TGTGCCAGTAGTATTCCGGGGCAGGCGATCTATGGCTACACCTTC.

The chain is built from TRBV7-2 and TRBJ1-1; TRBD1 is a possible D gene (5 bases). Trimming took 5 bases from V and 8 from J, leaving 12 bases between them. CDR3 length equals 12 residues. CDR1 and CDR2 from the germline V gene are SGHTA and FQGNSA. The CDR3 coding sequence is TGTGCCAGCAGCCTAGGGGCTGGGGAAGCTTTCTTT. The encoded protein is CASSLGAGEAFF.

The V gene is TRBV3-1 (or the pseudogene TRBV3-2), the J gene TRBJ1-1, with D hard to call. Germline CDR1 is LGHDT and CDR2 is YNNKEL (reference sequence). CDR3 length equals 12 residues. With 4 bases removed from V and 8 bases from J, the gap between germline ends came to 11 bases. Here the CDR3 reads CASSLTDNEAFF. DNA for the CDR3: TGTGCCAGCAGCCTAACCGACAACGAAGCTTTCTTT.

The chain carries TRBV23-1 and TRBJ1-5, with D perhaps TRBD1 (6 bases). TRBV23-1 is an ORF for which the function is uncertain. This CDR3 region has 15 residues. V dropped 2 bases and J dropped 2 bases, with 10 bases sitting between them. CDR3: CASSQRGRGNQPQHF. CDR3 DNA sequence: TGCGCCAGCAGTCAACGGGGGCGGGGCAATCAGCCCCAGCATTTT.

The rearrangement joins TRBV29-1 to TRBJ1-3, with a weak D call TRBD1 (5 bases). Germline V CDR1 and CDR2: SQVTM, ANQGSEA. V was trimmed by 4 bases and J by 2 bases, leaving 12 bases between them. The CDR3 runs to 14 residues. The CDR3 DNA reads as TGCAGCGTTGCCTGGGGAGGGGCTGGAAACACCATATATTTT. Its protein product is CSVAWGGAGNTIYF.

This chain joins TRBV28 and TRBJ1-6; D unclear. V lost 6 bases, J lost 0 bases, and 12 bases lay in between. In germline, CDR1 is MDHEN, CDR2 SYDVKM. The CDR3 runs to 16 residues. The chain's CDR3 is CASSPHGSSYNSPLHF. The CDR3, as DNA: TGTGCCAGCAGCCCCCACGGTAGCTCCTATAATTCACCCCTCCACTTT.